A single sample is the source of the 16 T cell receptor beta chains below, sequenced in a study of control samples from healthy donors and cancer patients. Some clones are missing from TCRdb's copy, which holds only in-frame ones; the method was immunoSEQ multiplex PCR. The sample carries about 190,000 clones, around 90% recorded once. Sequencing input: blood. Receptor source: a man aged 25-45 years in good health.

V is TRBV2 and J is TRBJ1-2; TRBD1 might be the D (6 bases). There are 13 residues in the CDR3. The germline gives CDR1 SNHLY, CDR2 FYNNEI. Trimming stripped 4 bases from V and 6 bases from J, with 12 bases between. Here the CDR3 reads CASSASGVDGYTF. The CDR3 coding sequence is TGTGCCAGCAGTGCGTCAGGGGTAGATGGCTACACCTTC.

The CDR3 spells CASSLPGTSGDTDTQYF. The CDR3 DNA reads as TGTGCCAGCAGCTTACCCGGGACTAGCGGAGACACAGATACGCAGTATTTT. The chain carries TRBV7-9 and TRBJ2-3; 11 nucleotides align to TRBD2. Germline V gives CDR1 SEHNR, CDR2 FQNEAQ (reference sequence). The V gene end was trimmed by 2 bases and the J gene end by 2 bases; junction bases not matched to a gene: 6. The CDR3 runs 17 residues.

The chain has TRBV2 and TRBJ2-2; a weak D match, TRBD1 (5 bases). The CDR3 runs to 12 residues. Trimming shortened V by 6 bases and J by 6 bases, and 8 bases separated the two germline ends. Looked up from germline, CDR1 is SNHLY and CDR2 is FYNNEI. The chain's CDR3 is CASRWTSGELFF. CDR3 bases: TGTGCCAGCAGATGGACATCCGGGGAGCTGTTTTTT.

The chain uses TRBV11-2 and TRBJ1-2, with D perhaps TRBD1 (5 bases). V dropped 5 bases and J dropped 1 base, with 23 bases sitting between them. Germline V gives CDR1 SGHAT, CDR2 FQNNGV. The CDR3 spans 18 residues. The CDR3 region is CASSQTNPLADSNYGYTF. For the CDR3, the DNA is TGTGCCAGCAGCCAAACAAACCCGCTCGCCGACAGTAACTATGGCTACACCTTC. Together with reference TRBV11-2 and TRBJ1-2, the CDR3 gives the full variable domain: EAGVAQSPRYKIIEKRQSVAFWCNPISGHATLYWYQQILGQGPKLLIQFQNNGVVDDSQLPKDRFSAERLKGVDSTLKIQPAKLEDSAVYLCASSQTNPLADSNYGYTFGSGTRLTVV.

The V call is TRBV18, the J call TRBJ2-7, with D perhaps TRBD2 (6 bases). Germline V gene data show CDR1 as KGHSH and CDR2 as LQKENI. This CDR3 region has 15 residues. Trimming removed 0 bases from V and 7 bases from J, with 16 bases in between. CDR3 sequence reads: CASSPPGLVEGEQYF. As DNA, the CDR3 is TGTGCCAGCTCACCACCGGGCCTCGTGGAGGGTGAGCAGTACTTC.

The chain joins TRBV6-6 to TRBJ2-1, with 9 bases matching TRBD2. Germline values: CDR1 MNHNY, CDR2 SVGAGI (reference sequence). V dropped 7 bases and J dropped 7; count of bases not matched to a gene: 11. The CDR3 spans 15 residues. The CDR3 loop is CASTGGAGGPNEQFF. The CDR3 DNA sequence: TGTGCCAGCACCGGAGGGGCGGGGGGGCCAAATGAGCAGTTCTTC.

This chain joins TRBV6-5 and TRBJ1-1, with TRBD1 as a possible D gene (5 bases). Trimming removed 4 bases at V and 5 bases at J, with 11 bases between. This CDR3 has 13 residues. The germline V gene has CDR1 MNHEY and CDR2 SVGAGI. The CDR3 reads CASSSLGDTEAFF. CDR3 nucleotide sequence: TGTGCCAGCAGTTCTTTAGGGGATACTGAAGCTTTCTTT.

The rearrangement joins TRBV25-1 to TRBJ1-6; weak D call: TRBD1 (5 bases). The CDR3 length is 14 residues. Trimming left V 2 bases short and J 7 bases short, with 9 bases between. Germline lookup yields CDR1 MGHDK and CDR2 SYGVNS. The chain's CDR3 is CASSEQGRNSPLHF. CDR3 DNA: TGTGCCAGCAGTGAACAGGGCCGAAATTCACCCCTCCACTTT.

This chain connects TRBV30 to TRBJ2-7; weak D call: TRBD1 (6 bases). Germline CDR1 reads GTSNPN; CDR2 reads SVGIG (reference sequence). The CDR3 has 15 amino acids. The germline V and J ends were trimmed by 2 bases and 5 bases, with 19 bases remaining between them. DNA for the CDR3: TGTGCCTGGAGTTACGGACAGACGACCATCCACGAGCAGTACTTC. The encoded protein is CAWSYGQTTIHEQYF.

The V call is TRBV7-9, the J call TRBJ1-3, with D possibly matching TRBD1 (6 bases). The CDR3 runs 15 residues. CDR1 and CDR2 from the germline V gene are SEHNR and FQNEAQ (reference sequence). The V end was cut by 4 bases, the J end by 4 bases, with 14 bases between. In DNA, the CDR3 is TGTGCCAGCAGCTCAACAGGGTCATCGGGAAACACCATATATTTT. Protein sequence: CASSSTGSSGNTIYF.

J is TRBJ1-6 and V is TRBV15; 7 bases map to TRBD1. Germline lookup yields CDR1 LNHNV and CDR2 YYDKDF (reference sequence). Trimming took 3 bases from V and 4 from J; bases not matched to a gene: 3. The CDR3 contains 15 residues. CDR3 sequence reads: CATSRRQGYNSPLHF. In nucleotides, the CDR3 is TGTGCCACCAGCAGGAGACAGGGTTATAATTCACCCCTCCACTTT.

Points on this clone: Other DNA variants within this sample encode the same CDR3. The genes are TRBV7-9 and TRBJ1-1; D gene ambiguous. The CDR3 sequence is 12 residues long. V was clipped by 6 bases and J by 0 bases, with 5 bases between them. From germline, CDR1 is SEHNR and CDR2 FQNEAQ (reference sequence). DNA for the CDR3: TGTGCCAGCAGTTACATGAACACTGAAGCTTTCTTT. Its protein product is CASSYMNTEAFF.

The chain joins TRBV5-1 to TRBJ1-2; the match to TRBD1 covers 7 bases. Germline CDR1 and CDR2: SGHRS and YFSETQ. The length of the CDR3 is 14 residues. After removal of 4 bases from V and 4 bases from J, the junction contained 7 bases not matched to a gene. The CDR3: CASSGGQPTYGYTF. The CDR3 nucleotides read TGCGCCAGCAGCGGGGGACAGCCAACCTATGGCTACACCTTC.

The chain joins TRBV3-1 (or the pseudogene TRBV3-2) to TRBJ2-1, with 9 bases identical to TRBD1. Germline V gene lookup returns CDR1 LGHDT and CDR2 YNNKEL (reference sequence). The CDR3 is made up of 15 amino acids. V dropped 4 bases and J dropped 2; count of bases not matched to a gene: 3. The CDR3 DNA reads TGTGCCAGCAGCCTAGGACAGGGGCCCTACAATGAGCAGTTCTTC. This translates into CASSLGQGPYNEQFF.

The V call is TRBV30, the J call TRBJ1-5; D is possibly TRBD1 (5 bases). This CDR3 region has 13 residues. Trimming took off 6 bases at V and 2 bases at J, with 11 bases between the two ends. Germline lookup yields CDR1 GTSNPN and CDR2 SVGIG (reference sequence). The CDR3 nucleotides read TGTGCCTGTTCTAGGGGAGGCAATCAGCCCCAGCATTTT. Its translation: CACSRGGNQPQHF.

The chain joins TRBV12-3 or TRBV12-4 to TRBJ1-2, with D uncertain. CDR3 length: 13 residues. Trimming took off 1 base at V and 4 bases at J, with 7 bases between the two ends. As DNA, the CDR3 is TGTGCCAGCAGTTTAGTGGTGGGCTATGGCTACACCTTC. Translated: CASSLVVGYGYTF.